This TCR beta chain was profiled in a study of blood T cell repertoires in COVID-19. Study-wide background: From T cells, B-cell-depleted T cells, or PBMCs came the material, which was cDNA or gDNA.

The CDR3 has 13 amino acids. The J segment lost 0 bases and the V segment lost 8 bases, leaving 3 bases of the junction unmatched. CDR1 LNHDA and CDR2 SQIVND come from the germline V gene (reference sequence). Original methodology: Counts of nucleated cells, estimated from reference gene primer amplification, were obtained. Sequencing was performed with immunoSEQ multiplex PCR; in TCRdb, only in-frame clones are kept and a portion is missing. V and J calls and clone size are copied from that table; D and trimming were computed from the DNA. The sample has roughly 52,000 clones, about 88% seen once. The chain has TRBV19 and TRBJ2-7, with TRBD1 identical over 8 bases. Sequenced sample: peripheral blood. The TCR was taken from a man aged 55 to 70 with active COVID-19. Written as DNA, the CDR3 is TGTGCCAGTTCCGGACAGGGCTCCTACGAGCAGTACTTC. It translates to CASSGQGSYEQYF. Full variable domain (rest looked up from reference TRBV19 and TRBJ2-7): DGGITQSPKYLFRKEGQNVTLSCEQNLNHDAMYWYRQDPGQGLRLIYYSQIVNDFQKGDIAEGYSVSREKKESFPLTVTSAQKNPTAFYLCASSGQGSYEQYFGPGTRLTVT.